Here is one T cell receptor (beta chain) with its context. This specimen comes from a study of control samples from healthy donors and cancer patients. Germline V gene sequence: CDR1 MDHEN, CDR2 SYDVKM. This CDR3 is 17 amino acids long. V lost 3 bases and J lost 0, with 14 bases in between. Clones were read by immunoSEQ multiplex PCR, and TCRdb kept only the in-frame ones, dropping some. The sample contains over 150,000 clones, under 96% of which appear only once. The sample consisted of blood. The chain combines TRBV28 with TRBJ1-4, with D perhaps TRBD1 (5 bases). This sequence originates from a woman aged 30 to 39 in good health. The CDR3 loop is CASSFYGGPATNEKLFF. The CDR3 DNA reads TGTGCCAGCAGTTTTTATGGGGGACCTGCAACTAATGAAAAACTGTTTTTT.